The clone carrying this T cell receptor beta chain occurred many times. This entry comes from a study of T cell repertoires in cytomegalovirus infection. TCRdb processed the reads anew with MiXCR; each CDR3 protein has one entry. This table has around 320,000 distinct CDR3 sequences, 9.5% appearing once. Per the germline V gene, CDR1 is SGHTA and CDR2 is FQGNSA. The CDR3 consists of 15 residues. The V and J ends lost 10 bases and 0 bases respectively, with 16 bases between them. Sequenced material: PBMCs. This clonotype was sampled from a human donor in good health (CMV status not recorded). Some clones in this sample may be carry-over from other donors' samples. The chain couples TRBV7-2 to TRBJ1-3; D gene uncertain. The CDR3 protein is CATVLQRGSGNTIYF. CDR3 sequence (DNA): TGTGCCACCGTGCTCCAGCGTGGCTCTGGAAACACCATATATTTT.